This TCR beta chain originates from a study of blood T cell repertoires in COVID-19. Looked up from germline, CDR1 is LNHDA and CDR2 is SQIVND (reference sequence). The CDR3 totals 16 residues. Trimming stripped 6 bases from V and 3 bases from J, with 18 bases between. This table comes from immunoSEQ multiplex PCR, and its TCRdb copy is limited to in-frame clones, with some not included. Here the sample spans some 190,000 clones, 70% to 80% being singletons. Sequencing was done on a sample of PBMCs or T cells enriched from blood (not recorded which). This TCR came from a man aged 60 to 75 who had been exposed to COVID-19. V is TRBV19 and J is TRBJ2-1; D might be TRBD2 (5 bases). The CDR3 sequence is CASSPPRSGYYNEQFF. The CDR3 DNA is TGTGCCAGTAGCCCCCCCCGGAGCGGTTACTACAATGAGCAGTTCTTC.